Listed here are 10 T cell receptor beta chains from one sample, sequenced in a study of T cells in Graves' hyperthyroidism and ophthalmopathy. Amplified TCR beta CDR3 regions came from RNA transcripts. The TCR CDR3 first-round RT-PCR relied on the HTBI primer set. TCRdb fed the multiplex PCR reads into MiXCR, producing one record per CDR3 protein. This sample yields about 350,000 distinct CDR3 sequences, of which 15% to 20% are seen a single time; around 16% belongs to the top ten. Sequencing input: blood. These receptor sequences come from a woman aged 40 to 49 with Graves' ophthalmopathy.

The CDR3 sequence: CASSFVSSADTQYF. CDR3 bases: TGTGCCAGCAGCTTCGTTAGCAGCGCAGATACGCAGTATTTT. This chain joins TRBV7-9 and TRBJ2-3; D unclear. CDR3 length: 14 residues. Trimming took 3 bases from V and 4 from J, leaving 11 bases between them. Germline values: CDR1 SEHNR, CDR2 FQNEAQ (reference sequence).

The V gene is TRBV2, the J gene TRBJ2-4; perhaps TRBD1 as D (6 bases). The germline V gene encodes CDR1 SNHLY and CDR2 FYNNEI. This CDR3 spans 15 amino acids. V dropped 2 bases and J dropped 0 bases, with 8 bases sitting between them. CDR3 protein: CASSEQDRAKNIQYF. As DNA, the CDR3 is TGTGCCAGCAGTGAACAGGACAGAGCCAAAAACATTCAGTACTTC.

This clonotype was detected ten times or more. The chain links TRBV28 to TRBJ1-2; TRBD1 is a possible D gene (5 bases). V shed 5 bases and J shed 10 bases, with 14 bases lying between them. CDR3 size: 12 residues. CDR1 is MDHEN and CDR2 is SYDVKM in the germline V gene. The CDR3 sequence is CASSALGGTYTF. The CDR3, as DNA: TGTGCCAGCAGTGCGTTGGGGGGGACCTACACCTTC.

This clonotype was found many times. The chain joins TRBV12-3 or TRBV12-4 to TRBJ1-3; D ambiguous. The CDR3 covers 15 residues. V was clipped by 5 bases and J by 0 bases, with 11 bases between them. The CDR3 spells CASSKTRLSGNTIYF. For the CDR3, the DNA is TGTGCCAGCAGTAAAACGAGGCTCTCTGGAAACACCATATATTTT.

Turning to this clonotype: This may arise from a read error, as a much more abundant clone is one base away. The chain employs TRBV29-1 and TRBJ2-7; D is unresolved. The CDR3 length is 15 residues. Trimming left V 3 bases short and J 7 bases short, with 22 bases between. Germline V gene data show CDR1 as SQVTM and CDR2 as ANQGSEA. CDR3 nucleotide sequence: TGCAGCGTTGAGTTTTTTGCGGTAGGGCCGCGGGAGCAGTACTTC. It specifies CSVEFFAVGPREQYF.

This clonotype has a count of ten or more. The chain recombines TRBV7-2 with TRBJ2-5, with a tentative D call TRBD1 (6 bases). Trimming left V 5 bases short and J 7 bases short, with 17 bases between. From germline, CDR1 is SGHTA and CDR2 FQGNSA. The CDR3 covers 14 residues. The CDR3, as DNA: TGTGCCAGCAGCCCACAGGGACGGTTAGTGACCCAGTACTTC. It codes for CASSPQGRLVTQYF.

This clonotype was found many times. The rearrangement joins TRBV11-1 to TRBJ1-1; possibly TRBD1 for D (5 bases). There are 13 residues in the CDR3. The V and J ends lost 2 bases and 5 bases respectively, with 9 bases between them. Germline V gene data show CDR1 as SGHAT and CDR2 as FQDESV (reference sequence). CDR3 coding DNA: TGTGCCAGCAGCTTAAGGGGTCGGACTGAAGCTTTCTTT. Translating gives CASSLRGRTEAFF.

As for this clonotype: Germline and junction disagree at one end, which may indicate a read error. This chain joins TRBV12-3 or TRBV12-4 and TRBJ2-7; 9 nucleotides line up with TRBD2. The CDR3 extends over 14 amino acids. As DNA, the CDR3 is TGTGCCAGCAGGTTAGCGGGAGATGGAATAAAGCAGTACTTC. Translation gives CASRLAGDGIKQYF.

This clonotype was observed at least ten times. V is TRBV6-5 and J is TRBJ2-5; D may be TRBD2 (5 bases). The V gene lost 6 bases and the J gene lost 6 bases, with 14 bases spanning the gap. The germline V gene has CDR1 MNHEY and CDR2 SVGAGI. This CDR3 spans 13 amino acids. The CDR3 spells CASRPTSFQTQYF. CDR3 nucleotide sequence: TGTGCCAGCAGACCCACTAGTTTCCAGACCCAGTACTTC.

There are many counts of this clonotype. The chain has TRBV9 and TRBJ1-1; no definite D call. This CDR3 has 13 residues. Germline V CDR1 and CDR2: SGDLS, YYNGEE. The V gene lost 5 bases and the J gene lost 0 bases, with 8 bases spanning the gap. The chain's CDR3 is CASSPSLNTEAFF. Written as DNA, the CDR3 is TGTGCCAGCAGTCCCTCGCTGAACACTGAAGCTTTCTTT.